A selection of T cell receptor beta chains follows, all from one sample in a study of blood T cell repertoires in COVID-19. Some clones are missing from TCRdb's copy, which holds only in-frame ones; the method was immunoSEQ multiplex PCR. The sample yields 25,000 to 30,000 clones, about 89% seen once. The sample taken for sequencing was peripheral blood. These receptor sequences come from a human donor in a cohort sampled during active COVID-19. The conserved cysteine and the conserved F or W are not part of the CDR3 here.

>TRBJ2-6|TRBV5-4
ASSSDRLLPGANVLT
>TRBJ1-6|TRBV5-1
ASTPGLHDSPLH
>TRBJ1-3|TRBV18
ASSPSRGTSGNTIY
>TRBJ2-1|TRBV7-3
ASSLNSRTHEQF
>TRBJ2-5|TRBV29-1
SVDSGVGETQY
>TRBJ1-2|TRBV2
ASRVGQGEVGYT
>TRBJ1-5|TRBV19
ASSIRGPQPQH
>TRBJ2-3|TRBV7-3
ASSGSGGITDTQY
>TRBJ2-5|TRBV27
ASSVDRVGRTQY
>TRBJ2-7|TRBV7-9
ASSSRHGEHEQY
>TRBJ2-7|TRBV4-1
ASSQVLGRGPYVRNEQY